Listed here are 27 T cell receptor beta chains from one sample, sequenced in a study of cytomegalovirus exposure and HLA in healthy donors. Using immunoSEQ multiplex PCR, the repertoire was profiled, and TCRdb retains in-frame clones only, with some absent. This sample yields tens of thousands of clones, of which 70% to 90% are seen a single time; 3.5% to 4% belongs to the top ten. The sample was PBMCs. The origin of the receptors is a woman younger than 35 in good health and CMV-seropositive.

This CDR3 is CASRLQGARNTEAFF. CDR3 sequence (DNA): TGTGCCAGCAGGCTACAGGGGGCGCGGAACACTGAAGCTTTCTTT. The chain links TRBV6-5 to TRBJ1-1, with TRBD1 matching 9 bases. V was clipped by 6 bases and J by 1 base; unmatched bases: 6. The CDR3 is 15 residues long. CDR1 is MNHEY, CDR2 SVGAGI, per germline.

As DNA, the CDR3 is TGCGCCAGCAGCCCGGGGCTAGCGGGGGGGCCAGATACGCAGTATTTT. Its translation is CASSPGLAGGPDTQYF. The chain uses TRBV4-3 and TRBJ2-3; 12 nucleotides agree with TRBD2. Germline CDR1 reads LGHNA; CDR2 reads YSLEER. The CDR3 totals 16 residues. V lost 4 bases, J lost 4 bases, and 6 bases stayed unmatched.

The V and J genes are TRBV19 and TRBJ2-2; D not certain. With 5 bases removed from V and 3 bases from J, the gap between germline ends came to 10 bases. Germline loops: CDR1 LNHDA, CDR2 SQIVND (reference sequence). The CDR3 consists of 14 residues. The CDR3 loop reads CASSVPGYTGELFF. For the CDR3, the DNA is TGTGCCAGTAGTGTACCAGGATACACCGGGGAGCTGTTTTTT.

This chain connects TRBV6-6 to TRBJ2-7, with a possible D match to TRBD1 (6 bases). Trimming took off 6 bases at V and 2 bases at J, with 14 bases between the two ends. Germline V CDR1 and CDR2: MNHNY, SVGAGI (reference sequence). CDR3 length: 14 residues. The CDR3 DNA follows: TGTGCCAGCAGCCTACAGGGCCCTACCTACGAGCAGTACTTC. Translation: CASSLQGPTYEQYF.

This chain joins TRBV7-9 and TRBJ2-2; TRBD2 might be the D (5 bases). Trimming cost V 5 bases and J 8 bases, with 6 bases left between them. CDR1 and CDR2 from the germline V gene are SEHNR and FQNEAQ (reference sequence). The CDR3 length is 11 residues. In DNA form, the CDR3 reads TGTGCCAGCAGCGAGGGTGGGGAGCTGTTTTTT. Its protein product is CASSEGGELFF.

V and J are TRBV11-2 and TRBJ1-5; D unclear. V shed 5 bases and J shed 4 bases, with 3 bases lying between them. This CDR3 has 11 amino acids. Germline CDR1 reads SGHAT; CDR2 reads FQNNGV. CDR3 protein: CASSHNQPQHF. The CDR3 region has the DNA TGTGCCAGCAGCCATAATCAGCCCCAGCATTTT. The variable domain in full, with the rest retrieved from reference TRBV11-2 and TRBJ1-5, is EAGVAQSPRYKIIEKRQSVAFWCNPISGHATLYWYQQILGQGPKLLIQFQNNGVVDDSQLPKDRFSAERLKGVDSTLKIQPAKLEDSAVYLCASSHNQPQHFGDGTRLSIL.

In its sample, this clone was seen once. The J gene is TRBJ2-1, the V gene TRBV5-1; 8 bases are a match to TRBD2. The V gene's germline CDR1 is SGHRS and CDR2 YFSETQ. Losses at the gene ends were 4 bases for V and 0 bases for J; bases not matched to a gene: 9. The CDR3 covers 17 residues. The CDR3 spells CASSVRVAGSSYNEQFF. As DNA, the CDR3 is TGCGCCAGCAGCGTAAGAGTAGCGGGGAGCTCCTACAATGAGCAGTTCTTC. The full variable domain, with the rest looked up from reference TRBV5-1 and TRBJ2-1, is KAGVTQTPRYLIKTRGQQVTLSCSPISGHRSVSWYQQTPGQGLQFLFEYFSETQRNKGNFPGRFSGRQFSNSRSEMNVSTLELGDSALYLCASSVRVAGSSYNEQFFGPGTRLTVL.

The V call is TRBV28, the J call TRBJ2-7; D call uncertain. The CDR3 spans 14 residues. V lost 7 bases to trimming and J lost 2 bases, with 15 bases between them. Germline CDR1 and CDR2: MDHEN and SYDVKM. The CDR3 here is CASTSRENPYEQYF. In DNA form, the CDR3 reads TGTGCCAGCACAAGTCGCGAGAACCCCTACGAGCAGTACTTC.

This chain uses TRBV5-4 with TRBJ1-1; D is possibly TRBD1 (5 bases). Trimming pared 3 bases from V and 4 bases from J, leaving 13 bases between. From germline, CDR1 is SGHNT and CDR2 YYREEE (reference sequence). CDR3 size: 14 residues. The CDR3 DNA is TGTGCCAGCAGCTGGGGCCGGGAGGGCACTGAAGCTTTCTTT. It specifies CASSWGREGTEAFF.

V usage is TRBV6-1 and J usage is TRBJ1-2, with D hard to call. The CDR3 totals 15 residues. CDR1 is MNHNS, CDR2 SASEGT, per germline. V gave up 1 base and J gave up 4 bases, with 13 bases separating them. DNA for the CDR3: TGTGCCAGCAGTGAAGGAGCGACCCTAACCTATGGCTACACCTTC. It is translated as CASSEGATLTYGYTF.

The chain combines TRBV30 with TRBJ1-6, with a tentative D call TRBD1 (6 bases). The CDR3 totals 15 residues. V was clipped by 1 base and J by 13 bases, with 20 bases between them. Germline V CDR1 and CDR2: GTSNPN, SVGIG (reference sequence). CDR3 in amino acids: CAWSDGWSGDNPLHF. The CDR3 DNA is TGTGCCTGGAGTGATGGGTGGTCAGGGGATAATCCCCTCCACTTT.

V is TRBV19 and J is TRBJ1-5, with TRBD1 identical over 10 bases. The CDR3 sequence is 17 residues long. Germline loops: CDR1 LNHDA, CDR2 SQIVND (reference sequence). Germline trimming cut 5 bases from V and 4 bases from J; bases unmatched to any gene: 11. The chain's CDR3 is CASSSPVGTGDNQPQHF. The CDR3 nucleotides are TGTGCCAGTAGTTCTCCAGTGGGGACAGGGGATAATCAGCCCCAGCATTTT.

The chain is built from TRBV28 and TRBJ2-1; TRBD2 matches 12 bases. CDR3 length equals 12 residues. In germline, CDR1 is MDHEN, CDR2 SYDVKM. Germline trimming cut 5 bases from V and 14 bases from J; bases unmatched to any gene: 4. For the CDR3, the DNA is TGTGCCAGCAGTCCCCGACTAGCGGGAGAGTTCTTC. It codes for CASSPRLAGEFF.

The chain couples TRBV28 to TRBJ2-4; 12 nucleotides agree with TRBD1. Trimming removed 6 bases from V and 1 base from J; junction bases left unmatched: 10. This CDR3 comprises 18 residues. Per the germline V gene, CDR1 is MDHEN and CDR2 is SYDVKM. This CDR3 is CASSYGTGGGSAKNIQYF. CDR3 coding DNA: TGTGCCAGCAGCTACGGGACAGGGGGCGGTTCGGCCAAAAACATTCAGTACTTC.

V gene TRBV29-1 combines with J gene TRBJ2-7, with D possibly TRBD1 on 5 matching bases. The CDR3 totals 11 residues. V was clipped by 6 bases and J by 3 bases, with 9 bases between them. Germline lookup yields CDR1 SQVTM and CDR2 ANQGSEA. The CDR3 DNA sequence: TGCAGCGTAATAACAGGCTACGAGCAGTACTTC. This gives the protein CSVITGYEQYF.

This sequence joins TRBV4-1 and TRBJ1-5; D is perhaps TRBD1 (5 bases). CDR3 length: 17 residues. CDR1 is MGHRA and CDR2 is YSYEKL in the germline V gene. Trimming cost V 0 bases and J 7 bases, with 19 bases left between them. The CDR3 DNA is TGCGCCAGCAGCCAAGATAAAATACCCGCAGGGATCCAGCCCCAGCATTTT. This sequence encodes CASSQDKIPAGIQPQHF.

The table lists this clone with a count of one. The chain uses TRBV6-5 and TRBJ2-1, with 11 bases lining up with TRBD2. The CDR3 is 15 amino acids. Germline V lookup: CDR1 MNHEY, CDR2 SVGAGI. J was trimmed by 4 bases and V by 5 bases; bases with no gene match: 4. The chain's CDR3 is CASSLGTSGYNEQFF. CDR3 bases: TGTGCCAGCAGTCTTGGGACTAGCGGATACAATGAGCAGTTCTTC.

V gene TRBV7-9 combines with J gene TRBJ2-1; D is perhaps TRBD1 (5 bases). V was clipped by 5 bases and J by 7 bases, with 27 bases between them. Germline V gives CDR1 SEHNR, CDR2 FQNEAQ (reference sequence). CDR3 length: 18 amino acids. For the CDR3, the DNA is TGTGCCAGCAGCCCCACCCGTCCCTCTGGGGCCTGGTTGAATGAGCAGTTCTTC. It encodes CASSPTRPSGAWLNEQFF.

V is TRBV15 and J is TRBJ1-1; 7 nucleotides align to TRBD1. The CDR3 runs to 14 residues. The V gene end was trimmed by 5 bases and the J gene end by 3 bases; junction bases not matched to a gene: 6. Germline CDR1 is LNHNV and CDR2 is YYDKDF (reference sequence). The CDR3 is CATSGGTADTEAFF. The CDR3 coding sequence is TGTGCCACCAGCGGCGGGACAGCGGACACTGAAGCTTTCTTT.

V gene TRBV27 combines with J gene TRBJ1-5; 9 bases are a match to TRBD1. The CDR3 has 15 amino acids. Per the germline V gene, CDR1 is MNHEY and CDR2 is SMNVEV (reference sequence). The V segment lost 5 bases and the J segment 4 bases; nucleotides outside the gene matches: 6. The CDR3 coding sequence is TGTGCCAGCAGTCCCGTGGGACAGGGTAATCAGCCCCAGCATTTT. This codes for CASSPVGQGNQPQHF.

The rearrangement joins TRBV18 to TRBJ2-1; perhaps TRBD2 as D (5 bases). CDR1 KGHSH and CDR2 LQKENI come from the germline V gene. Trimming removed 3 bases at V and 0 bases at J, with 15 bases between. The CDR3 is 17 residues long. The CDR3 nucleotides are TGTGCCAGCTCACCCCCACTAGGGCAGAGCTCCTACAATGAGCAGTTCTTC. This codes for CASSPPLGQSSYNEQFF.

The V call is TRBV5-4, the J call TRBJ2-3; TRBD2 is a possible D gene (5 bases). This CDR3 is built from 16 residues. Germline V lookup: CDR1 SGHNT, CDR2 YYREEE (reference sequence). V shed 0 bases and J shed 1 base, with 12 bases lying between them. This CDR3 reads CASSLGWAGRTDTQYF. As DNA, the CDR3 is TGTGCCAGCAGCTTGGGCTGGGCGGGCCGCACAGATACGCAGTATTTT. Filled out from reference TRBV5-4 and TRBJ2-3, the complete variable domain reads ETGVTQSPTHLIKTRGQQVTLRCSSQSGHNTVSWYQQALGQGPQFIFQYYREEENGRGNFPPRFSGLQFPNYSSELNVNALELDDSALYLCASSLGWAGRTDTQYFGPGTRLTVL.

The chain uses TRBV12-5 and TRBJ2-3; D is perhaps TRBD2 (6 bases). Trimming took 3 bases from V and 6 from J, leaving 31 bases between them. This CDR3 has 20 amino acids. Germline CDR1 is LGHNT and CDR2 is FRNRAP. The CDR3: CASGFPAGLGRLGGSDTQYF. The DNA for the CDR3 is TGTGCTAGTGGTTTCCCCGCTGGCCTCGGACGGTTGGGGGGTTCTGATACGCAGTATTTT.

The gene calls are TRBV29-1 and TRBJ2-7; no firm D call. CDR1 and CDR2 (germline): SQVTM, ANQGSEA. V lost 4 bases to trimming and J lost 2 bases, with 9 bases between them. This CDR3 comprises 12 residues. CDR3 loop: CSVGQVPYEQYF. CDR3 DNA: TGCAGCGTTGGGCAGGTCCCCTACGAGCAGTACTTC.

The chain employs TRBV4-3 and TRBJ1-5; D is possibly TRBD1 (5 bases). Germline assignment: CDR1 LGHNA and CDR2 YSLEER. Trimming shortened V by 0 bases and J by 4 bases, and 10 bases separated the two germline ends. The CDR3 length is 15 residues. DNA for the CDR3: TGCGCCAGCAGCCAAGATTCCCAGGGTAATCAGCCCCAGCATTTT. This sequence encodes CASSQDSQGNQPQHF.

This chain joins TRBV13 and TRBJ2-2; the D is unclear. Germline assignment: CDR1 PRHDT and CDR2 FYEKMQ (reference sequence). The CDR3 covers 12 residues. The V end was cut by 2 bases, the J end by 6 bases, with 4 bases between. The CDR3 loop is CASSLWPGELFF. Written as DNA, the CDR3 is TGTGCCAGCAGCTTATGGCCCGGGGAGCTGTTTTTT.

The chain uses TRBV7-9 and TRBJ2-3; tentatively, D is TRBD1 (6 bases). V was clipped by 4 bases and J by 4 bases, with 12 bases between them. Germline assignment: CDR1 SEHNR and CDR2 FQNEAQ (reference sequence). The length of the CDR3 is 14 residues. CDR3 DNA: TGTGCCAGCAGCTACAGGGTTTCGGCAGATACGCAGTATTTT. This gives the protein CASSYRVSADTQYF.